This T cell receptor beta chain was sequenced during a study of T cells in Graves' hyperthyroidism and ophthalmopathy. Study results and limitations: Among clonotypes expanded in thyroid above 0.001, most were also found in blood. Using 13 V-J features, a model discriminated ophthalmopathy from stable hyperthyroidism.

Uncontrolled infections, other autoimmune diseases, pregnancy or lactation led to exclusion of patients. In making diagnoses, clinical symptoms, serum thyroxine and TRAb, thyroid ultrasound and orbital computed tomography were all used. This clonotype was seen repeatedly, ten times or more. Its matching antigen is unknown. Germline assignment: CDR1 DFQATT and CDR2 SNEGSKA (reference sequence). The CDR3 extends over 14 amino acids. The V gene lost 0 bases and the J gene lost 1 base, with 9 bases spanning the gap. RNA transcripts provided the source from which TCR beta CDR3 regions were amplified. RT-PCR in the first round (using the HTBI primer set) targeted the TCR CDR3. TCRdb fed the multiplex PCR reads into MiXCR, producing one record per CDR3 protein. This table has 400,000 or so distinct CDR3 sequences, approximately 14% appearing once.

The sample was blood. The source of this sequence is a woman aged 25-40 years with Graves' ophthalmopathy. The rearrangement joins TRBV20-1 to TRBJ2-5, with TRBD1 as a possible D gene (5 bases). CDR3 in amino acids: CSARDWGSQETQYF. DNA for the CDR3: TGCAGTGCTAGAGATTGGGGCAGCCAAGAGACCCAGTACTTC.